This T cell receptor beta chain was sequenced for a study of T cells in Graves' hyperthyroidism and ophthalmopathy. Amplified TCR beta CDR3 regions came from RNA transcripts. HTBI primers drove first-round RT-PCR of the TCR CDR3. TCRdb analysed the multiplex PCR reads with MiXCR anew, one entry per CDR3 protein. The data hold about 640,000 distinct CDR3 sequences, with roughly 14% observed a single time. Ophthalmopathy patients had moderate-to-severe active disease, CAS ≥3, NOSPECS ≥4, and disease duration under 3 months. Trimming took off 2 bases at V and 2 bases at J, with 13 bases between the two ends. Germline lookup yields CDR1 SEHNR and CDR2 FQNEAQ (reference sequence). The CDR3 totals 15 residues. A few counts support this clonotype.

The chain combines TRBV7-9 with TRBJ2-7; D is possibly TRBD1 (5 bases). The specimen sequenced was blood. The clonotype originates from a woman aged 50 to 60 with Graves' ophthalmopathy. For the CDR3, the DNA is TGTGCCAGCAGCTTAAGGTCAGGGATGACCTACGAGCAGTACTTC. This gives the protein CASSLRSGMTYEQYF.